This passage covers 14 T cell receptor beta chains from one sample sequenced in a study of blood T cell repertoires in COVID-19. Using immunoSEQ multiplex PCR, the repertoire was profiled, and TCRdb retains in-frame clones only, with some absent. Counted here are more than 200,000 clones, around 88% occurring once; the ten biggest clones make up about 7.4%. The sequenced sample consisted of peripheral blood. These receptors were taken from a woman between 50 and 59 years old with acute or convalescent COVID-19.

The chain links TRBV5-1 to TRBJ2-1; 15 bases are shared with TRBD2. Trimming cost V 4 bases and J 9 bases; bases outside gene matches: 17. The germline V gene encodes CDR1 SGHRS and CDR2 YFSETQ. The CDR3 sequence is 19 residues long. In DNA, the CDR3 is TGCGCCAGCAGCCCTGGACTAGCGGGAGGGCCTCAGAGATTTGGTGAGCAGTTCTTC. Its translation: CASSPGLAGGPQRFGEQFF.

V is TRBV4-1 and J is TRBJ2-7; 8 nucleotides line up with TRBD2. The length of the CDR3 is 15 residues. The V segment lost 0 bases and the J segment 4 bases; nucleotides outside the gene matches: 5. Germline CDR1 is MGHRA and CDR2 is YSYEKL. CDR3 region: CASSQESGSFYEQYF. The DNA of the CDR3 is TGCGCCAGCAGCCAAGAAAGCGGGAGTTTTTACGAGCAGTACTTC.

The CDR3 protein is CASSQGGLAVYNEQFF. CDR3 coding DNA: TGTGCCAGCAGCCAAGGGGGACTAGCGGTGTACAATGAGCAGTTCTTC. This chain links TRBV3-1 (or the pseudogene TRBV3-2) with TRBJ2-1, with 11 bases fitting TRBD2. V lost 1 base, J lost 4 bases, and 3 bases stayed unmatched. The CDR3 is made up of 16 amino acids. The germline CDR1 and CDR2 sequences are LGHDT and YNNKEL (reference sequence).

The chain recombines TRBV6-5 with TRBJ1-1; D gene uncertain. Germline CDR1 MNHEY, CDR2 SVGAGI. CDR3 size: 14 residues. Trimming pared 6 bases from V and 1 base from J, leaving 12 bases between. This CDR3 is CASSRLQRNTEAFF. DNA for the CDR3: TGTGCCAGCAGCCGATTACAGAGGAACACTGAAGCTTTCTTT.

The chain recombines TRBV6-5 with TRBJ1-2; 8 positions match TRBD1. CDR1 is MNHEY, CDR2 SVGAGI, per germline. The CDR3 consists of 15 residues. The trim removed 4 bases at V and 4 bases at J, leaving 8 bases unmatched. CDR3 nucleotide sequence: TGTGCCAGCAGTTGGGCAGGGGGCGGTGGCTATGGCTACACCTTC. This translates into CASSWAGGGGYGYTF.

This chain uses TRBV7-2 with TRBJ2-1; D perhaps matches TRBD2 (6 bases). The CDR3 length is 18 residues. The V gene lost 5 bases and the J gene lost 5 bases, with 25 bases spanning the gap. Germline V gene data show CDR1 as SGHTA and CDR2 as FQGNSA. In nucleotides, the CDR3 is TGTGCCAGCAGCCCCCGCGGACTACCGTCTATCCGAGACAATGAGCAGTTCTTC. Translating it yields CASSPRGLPSIRDNEQFF.

The V call is TRBV2, the J call TRBJ2-7; the D gene is possibly TRBD2 (5 bases). Germline V CDR1 and CDR2: SNHLY, FYNNEI. This CDR3 has 12 amino acids. Trimming left V 5 bases short and J 4 bases short, with 9 bases between. The CDR3 sequence is CASSSSTYEQYF. CDR3 DNA sequence: TGTGCCAGCAGTTCTAGCACGTACGAGCAGTACTTC.

The chain carries TRBV5-5 and TRBJ1-5; 8 bases map to TRBD1. The CDR3 is made up of 16 amino acids. Trimming at V came to 1 base and at J to 5 bases, leaving 8 bases not matched to a gene. Germline V gene lookup returns CDR1 SGHKS and CDR2 YYEKEE (reference sequence). The CDR3 is CASSLWAGGLDQPQHF. In DNA form, the CDR3 reads TGTGCCAGCAGCTTGTGGGCAGGGGGCTTAGATCAGCCCCAGCATTTT.

This chain uses TRBV9 with TRBJ2-5, with 8 bases matching TRBD2. Germline V gene sequence: CDR1 SGDLS, CDR2 YYNGEE. There are 16 residues in the CDR3. Trimming at V came to 6 bases and at J to 5 bases, leaving 15 bases not matched to a gene. The DNA for the CDR3 is TGTGCCAGCACCAAAGCGGTAGCGGGACGTGGGGAGACCCAGTACTTC. Its protein product is CASTKAVAGRGETQYF.

The gene calls are TRBV25-1 and TRBJ2-1; TRBD2 might be the D (6 bases). The germline V gene encodes CDR1 MGHDK and CDR2 SYGVNS. This CDR3 is built from 15 residues. Deletions cut 1 base from V and 5 bases from J, with 12 bases between. This chain's CDR3 is CASSELGGDHNEQFF. In DNA form, the CDR3 reads TGTGCCAGCAGTGAATTGGGCGGGGACCACAATGAGCAGTTCTTC.

The chain has TRBV4-1 and TRBJ2-7; TRBD2 matches 10 bases. In germline, CDR1 is MGHRA, CDR2 YSYEKL. The CDR3 sequence is 16 residues long. Germline trimming cut 0 bases from V and 2 bases from J; bases unmatched to any gene: 4. The CDR3 coding sequence is TGCGCCAGCAGCCAAGATCCCACTAGCGGGGCCTACGAGCAGTACTTC. Amino acids: CASSQDPTSGAYEQYF.

This clone was counted between two and nine times. The V gene is TRBV13, the J gene TRBJ1-1; D possibly corresponds to TRBD1 (6 bases). The CDR3 length is 15 residues. Trimming removed 3 bases at V and 2 bases at J, with 13 bases between. Germline values: CDR1 PRHDT, CDR2 FYEKMQ (reference sequence). The CDR3 loop is CASSLYRTANTEAFF. The CDR3 region has the DNA TGTGCCAGCAGCTTGTATCGGACAGCCAACACTGAAGCTTTCTTT.

This chain connects TRBV30 to TRBJ2-3; D is unresolved. CDR1 and CDR2 from the germline V gene are GTSNPN and SVGIG (reference sequence). This CDR3 contains 15 residues. V was clipped by 2 bases and J by 0 bases, with 12 bases between them. The CDR3 here is CAWSPPGLSTDTQYF. The CDR3 DNA reads TGTGCCTGGAGTCCCCCAGGATTGAGCACAGATACGCAGTATTTT.

The chain couples TRBV3-1 (or the pseudogene TRBV3-2) to TRBJ2-5; TRBD2 matches 10 bases. This CDR3 is built from 19 residues. The trim removed 0 bases at V and 5 bases at J, leaving 15 bases unmatched. The germline V gene has CDR1 LGHDT and CDR2 YNNKEL (reference sequence). Here the CDR3 reads CASSQDTASGSRPRETQYF. CDR3 bases: TGTGCCAGCAGCCAAGATACGGCTAGCGGGAGTCGACCTCGGGAGACCCAGTACTTC.